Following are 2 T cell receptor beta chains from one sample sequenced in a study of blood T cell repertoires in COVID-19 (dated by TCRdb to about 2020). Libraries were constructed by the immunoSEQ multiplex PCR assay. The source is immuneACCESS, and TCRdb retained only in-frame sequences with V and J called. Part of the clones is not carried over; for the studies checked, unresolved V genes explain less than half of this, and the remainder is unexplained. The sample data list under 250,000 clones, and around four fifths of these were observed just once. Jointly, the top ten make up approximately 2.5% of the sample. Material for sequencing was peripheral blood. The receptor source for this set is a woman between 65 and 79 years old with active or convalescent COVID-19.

The CDR3, as DNA: TGTGCCACACAAGGCACAGGGGGCGATGGGACTGAAGCTTTCTTT. Residues: CATQGTGGDGTEAFF. The V and J genes are TRBV3-1 (or the pseudogene TRBV3-2) and TRBJ1-1, with 9 bases aligning to TRBD1. V shed 10 bases, J shed 5 bases, and the junction held 14 bases outside the gene matches. This CDR3 comprises 15 residues. Germline CDR1 LGHDT, CDR2 YNNKEL (reference sequence).

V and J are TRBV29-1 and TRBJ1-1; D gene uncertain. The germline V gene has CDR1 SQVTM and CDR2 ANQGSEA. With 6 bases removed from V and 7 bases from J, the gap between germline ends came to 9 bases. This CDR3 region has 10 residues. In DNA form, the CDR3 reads TGCAGCGTACTACACAATGAAGCTTTCTTT. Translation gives CSVLHNEAFF.